The 11 T cell receptor beta chains listed next were all sequenced from one sample in a study of blood T cell repertoires in COVID-19. Measured with immunoSEQ multiplex PCR; TCRdb has only the in-frame clones, and not every one. The sample has about 410,000 clones; approximately 91% are singletons. The sequenced sample consisted of peripheral blood. The origin of the receptors is a woman aged 40-49 years with COVID-19, enrolled during active disease.

This rearrangement joins TRBV5-1 to TRBJ2-2, with D possibly matching TRBD1 (6 bases). Germline CDR1 and CDR2: SGHRS and YFSETQ. Trimming took off 2 bases at V and 5 bases at J, with 16 bases between the two ends. There are 16 residues in the CDR3. Here the CDR3 reads CASSFAGVSGTGELFF. The CDR3, as DNA: TGCGCCAGCAGCTTCGCAGGGGTTAGTGGGACCGGGGAGCTGTTTTTT. Full variable domain (remainder filled in from reference TRBV5-1 and TRBJ2-2): KAGVTQTPRYLIKTRGQQVTLSCSPISGHRSVSWYQQTPGQGLQFLFEYFSETQRNKGNFPGRFSGRQFSNSRSEMNVSTLELGDSALYLCASSFAGVSGTGELFFGEGSRLTVL.

This clone was seen a few times. The rearrangement joins TRBV6-2 or TRBV6-3 to TRBJ2-7, with D possibly matching TRBD1 (6 bases). The V end lost 2 bases, the J end lost 3 bases, and 11 bases lay between the germline ends. The CDR3 totals 14 residues. The germline V gene encodes CDR1 MNHEY and CDR2 SVGEGT. CDR3 DNA sequence: TGTGCCAGCAGTTACACAGGGCCTTACTACGAGCAGTACTTC. Encoded protein: CASSYTGPYYEQYF.

This chain connects TRBV15 to TRBJ1-6; weak D call: TRBD1 (5 bases). This CDR3 region has 14 residues. V was trimmed by 8 bases and J by 7 bases, leaving 15 bases between them. Germline CDR1 is LNHNV and CDR2 is YYDKDF (reference sequence). The CDR3 spells CATAPDTVNSPLHF. The CDR3 DNA is TGTGCCACCGCCCCGGACACTGTAAATTCACCCCTCCACTTT.

The genes are TRBV5-4 and TRBJ1-1, with 8 bases fitting TRBD1. V shed 3 bases and J 6 bases; nucleotides not matched to a gene: 7. Germline assignment: CDR1 SGHNT and CDR2 YYREEE (reference sequence). The CDR3 length is 14 residues. CDR3 in amino acids: CASSSGQGRAEAFF. In nucleotides, the CDR3 is TGTGCCAGCAGCTCCGGACAGGGAAGGGCTGAAGCTTTCTTT. Drawing the rest from reference TRBV5-4 and TRBJ1-1, the complete variable domain is ETGVTQSPTHLIKTRGQQVTLRCSSQSGHNTVSWYQQALGQGPQFIFQYYREEENGRGNFPPRFSGLQFPNYSSELNVNALELDDSALYLCASSSGQGRAEAFFGQGTRLTVV.

The gene calls are TRBV28 and TRBJ1-2, with D maybe TRBD1 (5 bases). The CDR3 has 15 amino acids. Germline CDR1 is MDHEN and CDR2 is SYDVKM. Trimming pared 6 bases from V and 1 base from J, leaving 15 bases between. CDR3 nucleotide sequence: TGTGCCAGCAGGATACTACCTGACAGTAACTATGGCTACACCTTC. Translating gives CASRILPDSNYGYTF.

The chain links TRBV5-1 to TRBJ1-2; 10 bases map to TRBD1. V lost 0 bases and J lost 14; bases outside the gene matches: 7. The CDR3 extends over 13 amino acids. CDR1 SGHRS and CDR2 YFSETQ come from the germline V gene. The CDR3 region is CASSLDGQGVYTF. CDR3 coding DNA: TGCGCCAGCAGCTTGGATGGACAGGGGGTATATACCTTC.

The chain uses TRBV24-1 and TRBJ1-2, with 8 bases fitting TRBD1. Germline values: CDR1 KGHDR, CDR2 SFDVKD. The length of the CDR3 is 16 residues. The ends lost 3 bases at V and 2 bases at J; junction bases unmatched: 7. DNA of the CDR3: TGTGCCACCAGTGATGGGATGGACAGGGCCAACTATGGCTACACCTTC. Protein sequence: CATSDGMDRANYGYTF.

The gene calls are TRBV29-1 and TRBJ1-2; D is possibly TRBD1 (5 bases). The V gene lost 5 bases and the J gene lost 7 bases, with 17 bases spanning the gap. The germline V gene has CDR1 SQVTM and CDR2 ANQGSEA. The CDR3 has 13 residues. CDR3 sequence reads: CSVHLTWGGGYTF. Here the CDR3 DNA reads TGCAGCGTTCACCTCACTTGGGGCGGTGGCTACACCTTC.

The chain joins TRBV30 to TRBJ2-3; weak D call: TRBD2 (7 bases). Per the germline V gene, CDR1 is GTSNPN and CDR2 is SVGIG (reference sequence). Trimming removed 4 bases from V and 0 bases from J, with 17 bases in between. The CDR3 totals 16 residues. In DNA, the CDR3 is TGTGCCTGGACCCGGGCGGGGGCCCAAAGCACAGATACGCAGTATTTT. This translates into CAWTRAGAQSTDTQYF.

The rearrangement joins TRBV6-6 to TRBJ1-1; possible D gene TRBD1, 6 bases. The CDR3 has 16 amino acids. CDR1 and CDR2 from the germline V gene are MNHNY and SVGAGI (reference sequence). V was pared by 2 bases and J by 1 base, with 14 bases between. The CDR3 bases are TGTGCCAGCAGTTACCCCCATACAGGGACGAACACTGAAGCTTTCTTT. Amino acid sequence: CASSYPHTGTNTEAFF.

This rearrangement joins TRBV20-1 to TRBJ2-1, with D possibly being TRBD1 (5 bases). With 6 bases removed from V and 6 bases from J, the gap between germline ends came to 15 bases. Germline V gene lookup returns CDR1 DFQATT and CDR2 SNEGSKA (reference sequence). The CDR3 loop spans 13 amino acids. In DNA, the CDR3 is TGCAGTGCCAGTGCAGGGTGGGGCAATGAGCAGTTCTTC. Protein product: CSASAGWGNEQFF.